This entry concerns a single T cell receptor (beta chain). The antigen is not known. This sample is drawn from a study of Ad26.COV2.S vaccination and SARS-CoV-2 variants. Study-wide results and caveats: There was reportedly substantial breadth in spike-specific CD8+ and CD4+ T cell responses after vaccination. Breadth of non-spike TCRs did not differ between vaccinees and placebo recipients.

There are 14 residues in the CDR3. Trimming took off 6 bases at V and 0 bases at J, with 10 bases between the two ends. The germline gives CDR1 MNHEY, CDR2 SVGAGI. The protocol was immunoSEQ multiplex PCR, while the TCRdb copy is restricted to in-frame clones and leaves out a portion. The sample consists of around 350,000 clones, about 91% of them appearing once. The sequences come from peripheral blood, collected after recovery from COVID-19. The clonotype comes from a human donor who had recovered from COVID-19. The rearrangement links TRBV6-5 to TRBJ2-3; D not resolved. This CDR3 reads CASRRTTSTDTQYF. The CDR3 bases are TGTGCCAGCAGGAGGACCACCAGCACAGATACGCAGTATTTT.